The entry below gives a single T cell receptor (beta chain) sequence along with its context. The sample originates from a study of T-cell reconstitution after alpha-beta-depleted transplantation in children. Library preparation (for TCRbeta) was performed with unique molecular identifiers. TCRdb recomputed calls from the PCR reads with MiXCR, one row per CDR3 protein. In the table there are 600,000 to 700,000 distinct CDR3 sequences, roughly 15% of which are singletons. The CDR3 spans 16 residues. Germline CDR1 reads SGHRS; CDR2 reads YFSETQ. Trimming shortened V by 2 bases and J by 4 bases, and 15 bases separated the two germline ends.

The TCR comes from a human donor who donated a stem cell graft to a child with acute myeloid leukemia. The sample was PBMCs from the stem cell graft donor, taken from the stem cell graft. The V gene is TRBV5-1, the J gene TRBJ1-4; unclear D gene. CDR3 region: CASSFLGPGNNEKLFF. Written as DNA, the CDR3 is TGCGCCAGCAGCTTCCTAGGACCTGGGAATAATGAAAAACTGTTTTTT.